Sequencing of this T cell receptor (beta chain) was carried out in a study of blood T cell repertoires in COVID-19. Profiling relied on immunoSEQ multiplex PCR, and the TCRdb table lists in-frame clones only, not all of them. The data show roughly 180,000 clones, 79% seen once. J was trimmed by 3 bases and V by 6 bases; bases with no gene match: 12. Germline CDR1 is MDHEN and CDR2 is SYDVKM. This CDR3 comprises 17 residues. This clone appeared a few times. The chain carries TRBV28 and TRBJ2-2; 8 bases agree with TRBD2. The receptor's source is a woman aged 60-75 years with COVID-19, enrolled during active disease. Sequencing used peripheral blood. The CDR3 protein is CASSPPGGPLDTGELFF. CDR3 in DNA: TGTGCCAGCAGCCCTCCGGGAGGGCCTTTGGACACCGGGGAGCTGTTTTTT.